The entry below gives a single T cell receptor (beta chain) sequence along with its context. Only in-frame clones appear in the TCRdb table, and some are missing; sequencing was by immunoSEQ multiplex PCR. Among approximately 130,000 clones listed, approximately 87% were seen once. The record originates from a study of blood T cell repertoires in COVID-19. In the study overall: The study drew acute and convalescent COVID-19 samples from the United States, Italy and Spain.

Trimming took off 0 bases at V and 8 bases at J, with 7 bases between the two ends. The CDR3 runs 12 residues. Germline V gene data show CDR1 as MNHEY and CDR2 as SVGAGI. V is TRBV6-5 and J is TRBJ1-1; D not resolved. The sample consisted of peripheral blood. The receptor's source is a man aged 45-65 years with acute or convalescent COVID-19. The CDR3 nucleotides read TGTGCCAGCAGTTACTCGAGGCAGGAAGCTTTCTTT. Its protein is CASSYSRQEAFF.